A single sample gave rise to the 24 T cell receptor beta chains below, sequenced in a study of blood T cell repertoires in COVID-19 (dated by TCRdb to 2020 to 2022). Library preparation used the immunoSEQ multiplex PCR assay. This immuneACCESS table, as held by TCRdb, lists in-frame sequences with V and J called but not all clones. Of the missing ones, under half trace to an unresolved V gene in checked studies; the others have no known cause. A total of approximately 210,000 clones appear in this sample, about 90% of them only once. The ten largest clones represent approximately 8% of the sample. Input material: PBMCs or T cells enriched from blood (not recorded which). Receptor source: a young woman who had recovered from COVID-19.

V usage is TRBV24-1 and J usage is TRBJ1-1, with TRBD1 matching over 7 bases. J was trimmed by 1 base and V by 4 bases; bases with no gene match: 5. The CDR3 is made up of 15 amino acids. The V gene's germline CDR1 is KGHDR and CDR2 SFDVKD. Here the CDR3 reads CATSDTGAQNTEAFF. CDR3 DNA: TGTGCCACCAGTGACACAGGGGCCCAGAACACTGAAGCTTTCTTT.

The chain couples TRBV29-1 to TRBJ2-7; 9 bases match TRBD1. Trimming removed 3 bases from V and 3 bases from J; junction bases left unmatched: 3. Germline V gene data show CDR1 as SQVTM and CDR2 as ANQGSEA. This CDR3 comprises 13 residues. Here the CDR3 DNA reads TGCAGCGTTGATACAGGGGGCAACTACGAGCAGTACTTC. Translation gives CSVDTGGNYEQYF.

J is TRBJ1-2 and V is TRBV24-1; a possible D gene is TRBD1 (6 bases). Trimming cost V 6 bases and J 5 bases, with 12 bases left between them. This CDR3 spans 13 amino acids. CDR1 is KGHDR and CDR2 is SFDVKD in the germline V gene. This CDR3 is CATSPGEQYGYTF. The CDR3 DNA reads as TGTGCCACCAGTCCAGGGGAACAGTATGGCTACACCTTC.

This clone has more than one count but fewer than ten. The V gene is TRBV5-1, the J gene TRBJ2-1; 9 bases match TRBD1. The germline gives CDR1 SGHRS, CDR2 YFSETQ. V shed 3 bases, J shed 7 bases, and the junction held 14 bases outside the gene matches. The CDR3 extends over 17 amino acids. The CDR3 nucleotides are TGCGCCAGCAGCTACCTTTCCGGGACAGGGAAATTGAATGAGCAGTTCTTC. The encoded protein is CASSYLSGTGKLNEQFF. Complete variable domain (other parts from reference TRBV5-1 and TRBJ2-1): KAGVTQTPRYLIKTRGQQVTLSCSPISGHRSVSWYQQTPGQGLQFLFEYFSETQRNKGNFPGRFSGRQFSNSRSEMNVSTLELGDSALYLCASSYLSGTGKLNEQFFGPGTRLTVL.

The chain joins TRBV27 to TRBJ1-4, with D perhaps matching TRBD1 (6 bases). Germline loops: CDR1 MNHEY, CDR2 SMNVEV (reference sequence). The CDR3 has 13 residues. V was cut by 11 bases and J by 3 bases, with 13 bases left in between. The CDR3: CAARGAANEKLFF. CDR3 DNA sequence: TGTGCCGCCCGGGGGGCAGCTAATGAAAAACTGTTTTTT. Filled out from reference TRBV27 and TRBJ1-4, the complete variable domain reads EAQVTQNPRYLITVTGKKLTVTCSQNMNHEYMSWYRQDPGLGLRQIYYSMNVEVTDKGDVPEGYKVSRKEKRNFPLILESPSPNQTSLYFCAARGAANEKLFFGSGTQLSVL.

The rearrangement joins TRBV12-5 to TRBJ1-3; D is possibly TRBD1 (5 bases). V was shortened by 0 bases and J by 4 bases, with 16 bases between the two germline ends. CDR1 LGHNT and CDR2 FRNRAP come from the germline V gene. This CDR3 region has 17 residues. The CDR3 nucleotides read TGTGCTAGTGGTTTGGTAAAAGGATCAGGGCCAGGAAACACCATATATTTT. Translation: CASGLVKGSGPGNTIYF.

The genes are TRBV28 and TRBJ2-1; 9 nucleotides agree with TRBD2. The CDR3 is made up of 15 amino acids. Germline V lookup: CDR1 MDHEN, CDR2 SYDVKM. The ends lost 5 bases at V and 6 bases at J; junction bases unmatched: 8. CDR3 residues: CASSRDSGGINEQFF. The CDR3 nucleotides are TGTGCCAGCAGTCGGGACAGCGGGGGGATCAATGAGCAGTTCTTC.

With respect to this clone: The sample contains more than one DNA sequence encoding this CDR3. The chain uses TRBV18 and TRBJ2-5; TRBD2 matches at 10 bases. V dropped 2 bases and J dropped 3; count of bases not matched to a gene: 0. Germline CDR1 KGHSH, CDR2 LQKENI. CDR3 size: 14 residues. For the CDR3, the DNA is TGTGCCAGCTCACCAGGACTAGCGGAAGAGACCCAGTACTTC. This encodes CASSPGLAEETQYF.

This sequence joins TRBV19 and TRBJ2-7; 8 nucleotides align to TRBD2. In germline, CDR1 is LNHDA, CDR2 SQIVND (reference sequence). The CDR3 length is 15 residues. The trim removed 3 bases at V and 4 bases at J, leaving 8 bases unmatched. This CDR3 is CASSIDISGVYEQYF. The DNA for the CDR3 is TGTGCCAGTAGTATCGACATTAGCGGGGTTTACGAGCAGTACTTC. The full variable domain, in which reference TRBV19 and TRBJ2-7 provide the parts outside the CDR3, is DGGITQSPKYLFRKEGQNVTLSCEQNLNHDAMYWYRQDPGQGLRLIYYSQIVNDFQKGDIAEGYSVSREKKESFPLTVTSAQKNPTAFYLCASSIDISGVYEQYFGPGTRLTVT.

V gene TRBV5-1 combines with J gene TRBJ2-1; a possible D gene is TRBD1 (5 bases). V was pared by 5 bases and J by 2 bases, with 11 bases between. The germline V gene encodes CDR1 SGHRS and CDR2 YFSETQ. The CDR3 has 14 residues. CDR3 coding DNA: TGCGCCAGCAGTTCAGGGTCCCCCTACAATGAGCAGTTCTTC. Translation: CASSSGSPYNEQFF.

V is TRBV25-1 and J is TRBJ1-2, with a possible D match to TRBD1 (5 bases). This CDR3 spans 13 amino acids. CDR1 is MGHDK and CDR2 is SYGVNS in the germline V gene. Trimming removed 3 bases at V and 2 bases at J, with 7 bases between. CDR3 protein: CASSDQGNYGYTF. The CDR3, as DNA: TGTGCCAGCAGTGATCAGGGAAACTATGGCTACACCTTC.

The chain combines TRBV5-4 with TRBJ2-5, with a possible D match to TRBD2 (6 bases). The V and J ends lost 7 bases and 7 bases respectively, with 14 bases between them. Germline-derived CDR1 and CDR2 are SGHNT and YYREEE (reference sequence). The CDR3 consists of 12 residues. The CDR3 region has the DNA TGTGCCAGCTGGCGGGACTCCGGGACCCAGTACTTC. Residues: CASWRDSGTQYF. The full variable domain, its missing parts supplied by reference TRBV5-4 and TRBJ2-5, is ETGVTQSPTHLIKTRGQQVTLRCSSQSGHNTVSWYQQALGQGPQFIFQYYREEENGRGNFPPRFSGLQFPNYSSELNVNALELDDSALYLCASWRDSGTQYFGPGTRLLVL.

This clone was picked up a small number of times. V is TRBV27 and J is TRBJ2-5; the D gene is possibly TRBD1 (6 bases). The CDR3 totals 15 residues. V dropped 6 bases and J dropped 2 bases, with 16 bases sitting between them. The germline CDR1 and CDR2 sequences are MNHEY and SMNVEV (reference sequence). The CDR3 region is CASREGRTDQETQYF. CDR3 nucleotide sequence: TGTGCCAGCAGAGAAGGCCGGACAGATCAAGAGACCCAGTACTTC.

The table lists this clone with a count of one. J is TRBJ2-7 and V is TRBV27; 9 positions agree with TRBD1. Unmatched junction bases numbered 16, after V lost 6 bases and J lost 4 bases. Germline CDR1 is MNHEY and CDR2 is SMNVEV (reference sequence). The CDR3 runs to 17 residues. In DNA, the CDR3 is TGTGCCAGCAGCTCCATCTTCAGGACAGGGGATGGGTACGAGCAGTACTTC. Protein sequence: CASSSIFRTGDGYEQYF.

The rearrangement joins TRBV7-2 to TRBJ1-2; no definite D call. The germline V gene encodes CDR1 SGHTA and CDR2 FQGNSA. V lost 2 bases, J lost 8 bases, and 12 bases lay in between. This CDR3 comprises 13 residues. CDR3 coding DNA: TGTGCCAGCAGCTTATGGGAGGGCAGAGGCTACACCTTC. Residues: CASSLWEGRGYTF.

This rearrangement joins TRBV18 to TRBJ1-1, with 8 bases that match TRBD1. V shed 3 bases and J 4 bases; nucleotides not matched to a gene: 1. Germline V lookup: CDR1 KGHSH, CDR2 LQKENI. The CDR3 covers 13 residues. The chain's CDR3 is CASSPDRGTEAFF. DNA of the CDR3: TGTGCCAGCTCACCCGACAGGGGCACTGAAGCTTTCTTT. Full variable domain (remainder filled in from reference TRBV18 and TRBJ1-1): NAGVMQNPRHLVRRRGQEARLRCSPMKGHSHVYWYRQLPEEGLKFMVYLQKENIIDESGMPKERFSAEFPKEGPSILRIQQVVRGDSAAYFCASSPDRGTEAFFGQGTRLTVV.

The V and J genes are TRBV28 and TRBJ1-1; 9 nucleotides match TRBD1. Trimming cost V 5 bases and J 1 base; bases outside gene matches: 2. Germline CDR1 reads MDHEN; CDR2 reads SYDVKM. CDR3 length equals 14 residues. The CDR3: CASSGQGSNTEAFF. CDR3 nucleotides: TGTGCCAGCAGTGGACAGGGGTCGAACACTGAAGCTTTCTTT. Supplemented by reference TRBV28 and TRBJ1-1, the full variable domain reads DVKVTQSSRYLVKRTGEKVFLECVQDMDHENMFWYRQDPGLGLRLIYFSYDVKMKEKGDIPEGYSVSREKKERFSLILESASTNQTSMYLCASSGQGSNTEAFFGQGTRLTVV.

The V and J genes are TRBV7-2 and TRBJ2-5; maybe TRBD2 (5 bases). The V and J ends lost 7 bases and 4 bases respectively, with 22 bases between them. The length of the CDR3 is 16 residues. Germline loops: CDR1 SGHTA, CDR2 FQGNSA. The CDR3 sequence is CASTSVGSLGLETQYF. The CDR3 DNA is TGTGCCAGCACCTCTGTAGGATCACTAGGTCTAGAGACCCAGTACTTC.

This clone appeared a single time. This chain links TRBV25-1 with TRBJ2-3; 7 nucleotides match TRBD1. With V trimmed by 6 bases and J by 0 bases, 12 bases remained unmatched. Looked up from germline, CDR1 is MGHDK and CDR2 is SYGVNS. This CDR3 is 17 amino acids long. The CDR3 sequence: CASRGERQGTSTDTQYF. The CDR3, as DNA: TGTGCCAGCAGGGGGGAGCGACAGGGAACTAGCACAGATACGCAGTATTTT. Supplemented by reference TRBV25-1 and TRBJ2-3, the full variable domain reads EADIYQTPRYLVIGTGKKITLECSQTMGHDKMYWYQQDPGMELHLIHYSYGVNSTEKGDLSSESTVSRIRTEHFPLTLESARPSHTSQYLCASRGERQGTSTDTQYFGPGTRLTVL.

The chain couples TRBV20-1 to TRBJ1-1, with D tentatively TRBD1 (5 bases). CDR3 length equals 11 residues. The germline CDR1 and CDR2 sequences are DFQATT and SNEGSKA (reference sequence). Trimming left V 5 bases short and J 3 bases short, with 7 bases between. In DNA, the CDR3 is TGCAGTGCTGGGACTTACACTGAAGCTTTCTTT. Protein: CSAGTYTEAFF.

The chain recombines TRBV6-5 with TRBJ1-5; TRBD1 matches 8 bases. Trimming at V came to 5 bases and at J to 4 bases, leaving 7 bases not matched to a gene. Germline-derived CDR1 and CDR2 are MNHEY and SVGAGI. CDR3 length equals 15 residues. Written as DNA, the CDR3 is TGTGCCAGCAGTCCTACAGGACAGGGTAATCAGCCCCAGCATTTT. Protein sequence: CASSPTGQGNQPQHF.

This clone was seen only once. Here the CDR3 DNA reads TGCAGCGTTGCCGGCAGCGGAGTAGCAGGCACCTTC. This codes for CSVAGSGVAGTF. The chain combines TRBV29-1 with TRBJ1-2; D not certain. V shed 4 bases and J shed 13 bases, with 19 bases lying between them. The CDR3 has 12 residues. Germline values: CDR1 SQVTM, CDR2 ANQGSEA.

The genes are TRBV6-5 and TRBJ1-5; D unclear. Trimming pared 4 bases from V and 7 bases from J, leaving 8 bases between. Germline V gives CDR1 MNHEY, CDR2 SVGAGI. This CDR3 spans 12 amino acids. DNA of the CDR3: TGTGCCAGCAGTTCGGCGGGGCAGCCCCAGCATTTT. As protein: CASSSAGQPQHF.

The chain uses TRBV10-3 and TRBJ2-1; TRBD1 aligns across 8 bases. CDR3 length: 13 amino acids. V was pared by 6 bases and J by 5 bases, with 3 bases of the junction left unmatched. Per the germline V gene, CDR1 is ENHRY and CDR2 is SYGVKD. This CDR3 reads CAISQGQDNEQFF. CDR3 nucleotides: TGTGCCATCAGCCAGGGACAGGACAATGAGCAGTTCTTC.